This T cell receptor beta chain is drawn from a study of CD8 T cells in Susac syndrome. RNA was extracted with the RNeasy kit, and a quantity of 0.5 to 1 ug was reverse transcribed using random hexamers. The amplification used immunoSEQ multiplex PCR on TCR beta CDR3; it spanned 54 Vbeta and 13 Jbeta. TCRdb re-called the immunoSEQ multiplex PCR reads with MiXCR, one entry per CDR3 protein. The sample lists about 69,000 distinct CDR3 sequences; 85% to 95% were seen once. V was cut by 2 bases and J by 2 bases, with 4 bases left in between. There are 12 residues in the CDR3. The germline gives CDR1 SEHNR, CDR2 FQNEAQ (reference sequence).

V is TRBV7-9 and J is TRBJ2-7; the D is unclear. Sequencing was done on a sample of CD8+ T cells from PBMCs. The clonotype originates from a human donor in good health. CDR3 nucleotides: TGTGCCAGCAGCTTAACCGCCTACGAGCAGTACTTC. Its translation: CASSLTAYEQYF.